This is a list of T cell receptor beta chains from one sample in a study of T cells in Graves' hyperthyroidism and ophthalmopathy. TCRdb itself ran the multiplex PCR reads through MiXCR, one entry per CDR3 protein. The sample records about half a million distinct CDR3 sequences, 22% being singletons. Material: blood. The origin of the receptors is a woman between 65 and 79 years old with Graves' ophthalmopathy. Each CDR3 is given with its conserved first and last residue.

V	J	CDR3
TRBV28	TRBJ1-3	CASSQQAGASGNTIYF
TRBV3-1	TRBJ2-2	CASSPALGRNTGELFF
TRBV12-3/TRBV12-4	TRBJ2-6	CASWRPGSGANVLTF
TRBV20-1	TRBJ1-1	CSAVRQRNTEAFF
TRBV28	TRBJ2-3	CASSPSRGRGTDTQYF
TRBV5-1	TRBJ2-1	CASSSWVAGGDEQFF
TRBV6-1	TRBJ2-7	CASRPGETYEQYF
TRBV5-1	TRBJ2-1	CASSSTLAGFDNEQFF
TRBV7-2	TRBJ1-6	CASSGRGADSPLHF
TRBV5-1	TRBJ1-6	CASSLEGPNYSPLHF
TRBV30	TRBJ2-2	CAWAVSGELFF
TRBV3-1	TRBJ2-1	CASSQDFRVAGGSYNEQFF
TRBV15	TRBJ2-2	CATSRGRGGRRAGELFF
TRBV12-5	TRBJ2-3	CASGSSPLAGEHTQYF
TRBV7-2	TRBJ2-1	CASSLALRRGGRGANEQFF
TRBV4-1	TRBJ2-1	CASSPPGLAGRQSYNEQFF
TRBV9	TRBJ2-1	CASSSRRAAYNEQFF
TRBV6-1	TRBJ2-6	CASSAIVGANVLTF
TRBV28	TRBJ1-2	CASSGPGQSNYGYTF
TRBV5-1	TRBJ2-2	CASSLEPGPGELFF
TRBV20-1	TRBJ2-1	CSAELDAGPNEQFF
TRBV2	TRBJ2-7	CAGKRLAGGPGEQYF
TRBV6-5	TRBJ2-7	CASSSTGAGEQYF
TRBV14	TRBJ2-6	CASSQDTYSGANVLTF
TRBV11-2	TRBJ1-1	CASSINTEAFF
TRBV27	TRBJ2-1	CASSLSRGDYHSSYNEQFF
TRBV24-1	TRBJ2-3	CATKGRGSSDTQYF
TRBV7-2	TRBJ2-5	CASSLLGQGASETQYF
TRBV2	TRBJ2-7	CASSEARGSGSSYEQYF
TRBV6-5	TRBJ1-1	CASSYSPTDTEAFF
TRBV7-3	TRBJ2-7	CASSNNRDEQYF
TRBV30	TRBJ1-1	CAWSVKQGPEAFF
TRBV20-1	TRBJ1-1	CSARARGTNTEAFF
TRBV6-1	TRBJ2-7	CASRQGPEQYF
TRBV19	TRBJ2-7	CASSIRTGSYEQYF
TRBV5-1	TRBJ2-5	CASSGGDIQETQYF
TRBV7-6	TRBJ2-5	CASTLRLREETQYF
TRBV24-1	TRBJ2-1	CATSDSTRGGRGNEQFF
TRBV6-2/TRBV6-3	TRBJ2-7	CASSPIKSSYEQYF
TRBV20-1	TRBJ2-5	CSAVAGTQETQYF
TRBV11-2	TRBJ2-2	CASSRPSGANTGELFF
TRBV4-2	TRBJ1-1	CASSQDWGQLAFF
TRBV12-3/TRBV12-4	TRBJ2-7	CASSSSPNEQYF
TRBV10-3	TRBJ2-3	CAISEYTDTQYF
TRBV4-2	TRBJ2-3	CASSLGRSPDTQYF
TRBV5-1	TRBJ2-1	CASSLGTSGMVGEQFF
TRBV27	TRBJ2-4	CATQTATLAKNIQYF
TRBV6-1	TRBJ1-1	CASSSRGGRVNTEAFF
TRBV2	TRBJ1-6	CASSDGGQFVSSPLHF
TRBV3-1	TRBJ2-3	CASSHDLSTDTQYF
TRBV19	TRBJ2-3	CASSRPRETGEVSDTQYF
TRBV24-1	TRBJ2-2	CATQTVTGELFF
TRBV11-2	TRBJ2-7	CASSSQGLGQYF
TRBV20-1	TRBJ1-4	CSAREVGGGDEKLFF